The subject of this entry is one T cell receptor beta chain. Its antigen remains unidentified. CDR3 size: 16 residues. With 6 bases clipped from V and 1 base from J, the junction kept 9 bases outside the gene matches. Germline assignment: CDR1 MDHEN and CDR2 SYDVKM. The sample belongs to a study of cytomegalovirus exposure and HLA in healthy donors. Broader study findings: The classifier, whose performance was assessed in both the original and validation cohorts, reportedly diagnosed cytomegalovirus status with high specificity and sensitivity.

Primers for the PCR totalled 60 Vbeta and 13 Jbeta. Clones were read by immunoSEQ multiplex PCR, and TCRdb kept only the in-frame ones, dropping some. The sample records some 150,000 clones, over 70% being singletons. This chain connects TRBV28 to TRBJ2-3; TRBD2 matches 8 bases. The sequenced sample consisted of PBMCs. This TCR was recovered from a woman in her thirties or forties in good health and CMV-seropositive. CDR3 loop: CASRSLGLAGTDTQYF. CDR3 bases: TGTGCCAGCAGGTCTCTAGGACTAGCCGGCACAGATACGCAGTATTTT.